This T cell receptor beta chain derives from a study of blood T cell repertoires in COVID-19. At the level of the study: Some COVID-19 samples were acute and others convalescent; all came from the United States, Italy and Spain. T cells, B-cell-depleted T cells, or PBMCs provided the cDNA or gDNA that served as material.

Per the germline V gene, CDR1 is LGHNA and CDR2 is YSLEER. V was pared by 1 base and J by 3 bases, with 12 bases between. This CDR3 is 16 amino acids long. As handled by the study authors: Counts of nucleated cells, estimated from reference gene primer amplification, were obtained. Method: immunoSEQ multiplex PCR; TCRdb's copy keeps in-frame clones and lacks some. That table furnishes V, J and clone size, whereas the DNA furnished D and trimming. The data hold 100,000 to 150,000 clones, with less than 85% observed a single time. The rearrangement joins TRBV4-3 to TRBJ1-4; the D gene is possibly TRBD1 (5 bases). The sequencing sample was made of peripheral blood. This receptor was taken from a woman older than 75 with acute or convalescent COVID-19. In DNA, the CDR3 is TGCGCCAGCAGCCAAGGTCAAGGGGAGGCTAATGAAAAACTGTTTTTT. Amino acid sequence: CASSQGQGEANEKLFF.